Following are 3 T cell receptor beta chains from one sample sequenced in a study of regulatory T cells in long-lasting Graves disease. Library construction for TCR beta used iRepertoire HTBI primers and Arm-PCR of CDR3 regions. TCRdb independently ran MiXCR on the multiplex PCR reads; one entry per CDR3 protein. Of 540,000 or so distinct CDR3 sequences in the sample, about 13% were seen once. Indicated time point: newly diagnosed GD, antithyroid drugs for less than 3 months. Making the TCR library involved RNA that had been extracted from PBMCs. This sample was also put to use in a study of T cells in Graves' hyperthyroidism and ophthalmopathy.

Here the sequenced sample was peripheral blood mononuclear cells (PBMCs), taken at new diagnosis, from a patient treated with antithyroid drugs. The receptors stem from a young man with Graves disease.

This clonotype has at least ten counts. CDR3 amino acids: CSARLAGATDTQYF. The DNA for the CDR3 is TGCAGTGCTAGACTAGCGGGAGCAACAGATACGCAGTATTTT. The chain is built from TRBV20-1 and TRBJ2-3; 10 positions match TRBD2. The length of the CDR3 is 14 residues. With 2 bases clipped from V and 3 bases from J, the junction kept 2 bases outside the gene matches. CDR1 is DFQATT, CDR2 SNEGSKA, per germline (reference sequence).

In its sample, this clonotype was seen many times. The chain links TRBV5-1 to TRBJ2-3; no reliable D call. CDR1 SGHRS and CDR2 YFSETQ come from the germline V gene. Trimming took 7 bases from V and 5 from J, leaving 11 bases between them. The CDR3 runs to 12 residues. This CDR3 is CASSQPRDTQYF. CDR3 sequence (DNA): TGCGCCAGCTCCCAACCCCGAGATACGCAGTATTTT.

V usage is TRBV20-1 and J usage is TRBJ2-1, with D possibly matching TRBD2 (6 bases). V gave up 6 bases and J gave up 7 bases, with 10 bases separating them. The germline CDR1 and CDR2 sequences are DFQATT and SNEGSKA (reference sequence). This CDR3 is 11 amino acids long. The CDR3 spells CSARESNEQFF. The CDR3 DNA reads TGCAGTGCACGGGAGTCTAATGAGCAGTTCTTC.